The entry that follows covers one TCR beta chain sequence. The length of the CDR3 is 17 residues. CDR1 and CDR2 from the germline V gene are SGHTA and FQGNSA. After removal of 3 bases from V and 1 base from J, the junction contained 6 bases not matched to a gene. This sample was taken from a study of blood T cell repertoires in COVID-19. Study information: From T cells, B-cell-depleted T cells, or PBMCs came the material, which was cDNA or gDNA.

The protocol was immunoSEQ multiplex PCR, while the TCRdb copy is restricted to in-frame clones and leaves out a portion. The repertoire holds fewer than 75,000 clones, with approximately 90% as singletons. The rearrangement links TRBV7-2 to TRBJ1-4, with 9 bases identical to TRBD1. The sequenced material came from peripheral blood. The sequence was obtained from a man in his 70s with acute or convalescent COVID-19. DNA of the CDR3: TGTGCCAGCAGCTTCGGGACAGGGATAGGAACTAATGAAAAACTGTTTTTT. It codes for CASSFGTGIGTNEKLFF.